The rows below give T cell receptor beta chains drawn from one sample of a study of cytomegalovirus exposure and HLA in healthy donors. The assay was immunoSEQ multiplex PCR, and TCRdb's table has in-frame clones only and misses some. Among around 85,000 clones listed, less than 85% were seen once. Sequenced input: PBMCs. The receptors come from a male donor in good health and CMV-seronegative. The conserved cysteine and the conserved F or W are not part of the CDR3 here. The order of the fields is J gene, V gene, CDR3 protein.

j_call: TRBJ1-5
v_call: TRBV30
cdr3_aa: AWNRGGGNQPQH

j_call: TRBJ1-5
v_call: TRBV27
cdr3_aa: ASSLLAGDQPQH

j_call: TRBJ1-4
v_call: TRBV29-1
cdr3_aa: SVGTGTEKLF

j_call: TRBJ1-4
v_call: TRBV6-5
cdr3_aa: ASSTQGQRNEKLF

j_call: TRBJ2-5
v_call: TRBV14
cdr3_aa: ASSQKREDRVQETQY

j_call: TRBJ1-3
v_call: TRBV2
cdr3_aa: ASRGGWSSGNTIY

j_call: TRBJ2-7
v_call: TRBV5-4
cdr3_aa: ASSSPLADNYEQY

j_call: TRBJ2-1
v_call: TRBV5-1
cdr3_aa: ASSSRTSGNSISSYNEQF

j_call: TRBJ2-7
v_call: TRBV7-2
cdr3_aa: ASSPLGGLDVMGQY

j_call: TRBJ1-2
v_call: TRBV19
cdr3_aa: ASSGETDPKAGYGYT

j_call: TRBJ2-7
v_call: TRBV28
cdr3_aa: ASSPNRVAGGGEQY

j_call: TRBJ2-5
v_call: TRBV20-1
cdr3_aa: SATTGTQY

j_call: TRBJ2-3
v_call: TRBV14
cdr3_aa: ASSRNRVSTDTQY

j_call: TRBJ1-6
v_call: TRBV27
cdr3_aa: ASRARGGQGFASPLH

j_call: TRBJ2-5
v_call: TRBV19
cdr3_aa: ASSIASGEGQETQY

j_call: TRBJ2-5
v_call: TRBV7-8
cdr3_aa: ASSLVVAGGGETQY

j_call: TRBJ1-2
v_call: TRBV30
cdr3_aa: AWSTGSNYGYT

j_call: TRBJ2-1
v_call: TRBV5-1
cdr3_aa: ASSLELPGGEQF

j_call: TRBJ1-2
v_call: TRBV29-1
cdr3_aa: SVSQGAAGYT

j_call: TRBJ2-7
v_call: TRBV27
cdr3_aa: AAGMSGRAYEQY

j_call: TRBJ2-2
v_call: TRBV14
cdr3_aa: ARGCGVAGGSNTGELF

j_call: TRBJ2-1
v_call: TRBV2
cdr3_aa: ASSEFTGNEQF

j_call: TRBJ1-1
v_call: TRBV7-2
cdr3_aa: AIGQGVTVTEAF

j_call: TRBJ2-5
v_call: TRBV29-1
cdr3_aa: SVEFRLAGETQY

j_call: TRBJ1-2
v_call: TRBV19
cdr3_aa: ASSTGDYGYP

j_call: TRBJ2-7
v_call: TRBV7-2
cdr3_aa: ASSRSGGLSYEQY

j_call: TRBJ2-7
v_call: TRBV2
cdr3_aa: ASSEAGSEQY

j_call: TRBJ1-1
v_call: TRBV21-1
cdr3_aa: ASSNGTGENTEAF

j_call: TRBJ2-3
v_call: TRBV21-1
cdr3_aa: ASSRWTGADTQY

j_call: TRBJ2-3
v_call: TRBV7-9
cdr3_aa: ASSLTSGGEGTDTQY

j_call: TRBJ2-5
v_call: TRBV4-2
cdr3_aa: ASSQEWAGRETQY

j_call: TRBJ2-4
v_call: TRBV4-2
cdr3_aa: AIEGRRRGQY

j_call: TRBJ2-7
v_call: TRBV28
cdr3_aa: ASRPLRGSGQY

j_call: TRBJ2-7
v_call: TRBV19
cdr3_aa: ATSGLVYEQY

j_call: TRBJ1-1
v_call: TRBV7-7
cdr3_aa: ASSLSGGTEAF

j_call: TRBJ1-1
v_call: TRBV6-5
cdr3_aa: ASSFGQGGMNTEAF

j_call: TRBJ2-7
v_call: TRBV5-4
cdr3_aa: ASSKRGGGAYEQY

j_call: TRBJ2-1
v_call: TRBV9
cdr3_aa: ASSARGGSYNEQF

j_call: TRBJ1-1
v_call: TRBV29-1
cdr3_aa: SVSPRGLNTEAF

j_call: TRBJ2-3
v_call: TRBV2
cdr3_aa: ASKGPGDTQY